These 27 T cell receptor beta chains originate from one sample sequenced in a study of cytomegalovirus exposure and HLA in healthy donors (dated by TCRdb to about 2017). The library was generated by the immunoSEQ multiplex PCR assay. A mixture of 60 forward primers for TCR Vbeta segments and 13 reverse primers for TCR Jbeta segments was used in the multiplex PCR. Sourced from immuneACCESS, this table was stored by TCRdb with only in-frame sequences that have V and J called. A share of the clones is absent; for the studies checked, an unresolved V gene accounts for under half, and the remainder has no known explanation. This sample lists 120,000 or so clones; 75% to 85% were detected once. The leading ten clones occupy 7.5% to 9.5% of the sample. Sequences were obtained from PBMCs. The receptors shown here come from a man younger than 40 in good health and CMV-seropositive.

V and J are TRBV2 and TRBJ2-7; D is ambiguous. CDR1 and CDR2 (germline): SNHLY, FYNNEI. With 3 bases removed from V and 5 bases from J, the gap between germline ends came to 11 bases. This CDR3 comprises 13 residues. CDR3 coding DNA: TGTGCCAGCAGTGAGGAACAGTACGACGAGCAGTACTTC. It specifies CASSEEQYDEQYF.

The V call is TRBV18, the J call TRBJ2-7; D is perhaps TRBD2 (5 bases). Between the trimmed V and J ends, which lost 3 bases and 7 bases, there was a span of 13 bases. Germline V gives CDR1 KGHSH, CDR2 LQKENI. This CDR3 is 13 amino acids long. CDR3 sequence reads: CASSPLRGEEQYF. CDR3 DNA sequence: TGTGCCAGCTCACCTCTCCGGGGTGAGGAGCAGTACTTC.

The chain combines TRBV2 with TRBJ2-1, with 8 bases matching TRBD2. The CDR3 consists of 13 residues. Germline assignment: CDR1 SNHLY and CDR2 FYNNEI. The J segment lost 7 bases and the V segment lost 7 bases, leaving 6 bases of the junction unmatched. The CDR3 here is CASMAGTSNEQFF. CDR3 bases: TGTGCCAGCATGGCAGGGACTAGTAATGAGCAGTTCTTC.

The chain carries TRBV6-1 and TRBJ1-1; 10 bases are a match to TRBD1. Germline trimming cut 3 bases from V and 3 bases from J; bases unmatched to any gene: 4. Germline assignment: CDR1 MNHNS and CDR2 SASEGT. The CDR3 sequence is 15 residues long. The CDR3 DNA reads TGTGCCAGCAGTGAGGGGACAGGGGCCCACACTGAAGCTTTCTTT. Its translation is CASSEGTGAHTEAFF.

The chain couples TRBV6-6 to TRBJ1-1, with 8 bases identical to TRBD1. The germline V gene encodes CDR1 MNHNY and CDR2 SVGAGI (reference sequence). The trim removed 6 bases at V and 0 bases at J, leaving 6 bases unmatched. The CDR3 runs to 15 residues. CDR3 DNA: TGTGCCAGCAGAAGGCCGGGACAGGTGAACACTGAAGCTTTCTTT. Its protein product is CASRRPGQVNTEAFF.

CDR3 protein: CASSVAGYNTGELFF. The CDR3 DNA reads TGTGCCAGCAGCGTAGCCGGGTATAACACCGGGGAGCTGTTTTTT. V gene TRBV9 combines with J gene TRBJ2-2; D not certain. Trimming cost V 0 bases and J 2 bases, with 8 bases left between them. This CDR3 has 15 residues. Germline CDR1 reads SGDLS; CDR2 reads YYNGEE.

This clone appeared a single time. V and J are TRBV7-2 and TRBJ2-7; 7 bases align to TRBD1. CDR1 SGHTA and CDR2 FQGNSA come from the germline V gene. This CDR3 has 15 residues. The ends lost 4 bases at V and 2 bases at J; junction bases unmatched: 8. The CDR3 DNA reads as TGTGCCAGCAGCTCGGGGACAGCAAGAACCTACGAGCAGTACTTC. Translated: CASSSGTARTYEQYF.

V gene TRBV13 combines with J gene TRBJ2-5; possible D gene TRBD2, 7 bases. This CDR3 has 15 residues. The germline V gene has CDR1 PRHDT and CDR2 FYEKMQ (reference sequence). V was trimmed by 5 bases and J by 4 bases, leaving 17 bases between them. As DNA, the CDR3 is TGTGCCAGCAGCATCCAGAGGGGAGGGGGAGAGACCCAGTACTTC. This encodes CASSIQRGGGETQYF.

Regarding this clone: This specimen includes other DNA sequences encoding the same CDR3. This chain joins TRBV4-1 and TRBJ1-5; perhaps TRBD1 as D (6 bases). In germline, CDR1 is MGHRA, CDR2 YSYEKL. This CDR3 is built from 16 residues. The germline V and J ends were trimmed by 3 bases and 6 bases, with 18 bases remaining between them. For the CDR3, the DNA is TGCGCCAGCAGCCACCCATTCGCAGGGGCCGGTCAGCCCCAGCATTTT. Encoded protein: CASSHPFAGAGQPQHF.

The rearrangement joins TRBV9 to TRBJ1-2, with unresolved D. Germline V CDR1 and CDR2: SGDLS, YYNGEE. The CDR3 runs 13 residues. The germline V and J ends were trimmed by 0 bases and 8 bases, with 11 bases remaining between them. The CDR3 DNA follows: TGTGCCAGCAGCGTAGGGGCAGGCCGAGGCTACACCTTC. The encoded protein is CASSVGAGRGYTF. Looking up the rest from reference TRBV9 and TRBJ1-2 gives the full variable domain: DSGVTQTPKHLITATGQRVTLRCSPRSGDLSVYWYQQSLDQGLQFLIQYYNGEERAKGNILERFSAQQFPDLHSELNLSSLELGDSALYFCASSVGAGRGYTFGSGTRLTVV.

V is TRBV7-6 and J is TRBJ2-2; 9 bases agree with TRBD2. This CDR3 comprises 18 residues. J lost 2 bases, V lost 1 base, and 8 bases had no gene match. Germline values: CDR1 SGHVS, CDR2 FNYEAQ. Written as DNA, the CDR3 is TGTGCCAGCAGCTTAGTTGCGGGGGGGCCCAGTAACACCGGGGAGCTGTTTTTT. It yields the protein CASSLVAGGPSNTGELFF. The variable domain in full, with the rest retrieved from reference TRBV7-6 and TRBJ2-2, is GAGVSQSPRYKVTKRGQDVALRCDPISGHVSLYWYRQALGQGPEFLTYFNYEAQQDKSGLPNDRFSAERPEGSISTLTIQRTEQRDSAMYRCASSLVAGGPSNTGELFFGEGSRLTVL.

The chain recombines TRBV28 with TRBJ2-7, with 15 nucleotides matching TRBD2. The junction had 14 bases not matched to a gene; V was cut back by 8 bases and J by 3 bases. The CDR3 is made up of 18 amino acids. CDR1 is MDHEN, CDR2 SYDVKM, per germline. The CDR3 DNA reads as TGTGCCAGCTTCTCTTACGCGGGGGGACTAGCGGGGGGCTACGAGCAGTACTTC. Amino acids: CASFSYAGGLAGGYEQYF.

The chain carries TRBV9 and TRBJ1-3, with D tentatively TRBD1 (5 bases). Germline V gives CDR1 SGDLS, CDR2 YYNGEE. V was trimmed by 4 bases and J by 5 bases, leaving 13 bases between them. The CDR3 spans 14 residues. The CDR3 sequence is CASSPAGGRNTIYF. The CDR3 coding sequence is TGTGCCAGCAGCCCCGCCGGGGGGAGAAACACCATATATTTT.

This rearrangement joins TRBV25-1 to TRBJ2-4; perhaps TRBD2 as D (6 bases). The CDR3 spans 14 residues. V gave up 6 bases and J gave up 9 bases, with 18 bases separating them. Germline assignment: CDR1 MGHDK and CDR2 SYGVNS. Written as DNA, the CDR3 is TGTGCCAGCAGGGGGGGACCTTTATCGAGCATTCAGTACTTC. Protein: CASRGGPLSSIQYF.

CDR3 nucleotides: TGTGCCACCACGGACAGTGTTCTGGGAAACACCATATATTTT. Translating it yields CATTDSVLGNTIYF. The chain couples TRBV19 to TRBJ1-3, with D possibly matching TRBD1 (6 bases). Deletions cut 10 bases from V and 4 bases from J, with 17 bases between. Per germline, CDR1 LNHDA and CDR2 SQIVND (reference sequence). The CDR3 extends over 14 amino acids.

This chain joins TRBV5-8 and TRBJ1-6, with 7 positions matching TRBD1. V lost 3 bases and J lost 0; bases outside the gene matches: 6. Germline CDR1 is SGHTS and CDR2 is YDEGEE. The CDR3 runs to 17 residues. CDR3 sequence (DNA): TGTGCCAGCAGCTCCCCGGGACAGAGCTCCTATAATTCACCCCTCCACTTT. Its translation: CASSSPGQSSYNSPLHF. Together with reference TRBV5-8 and TRBJ1-6, the CDR3 gives the full variable domain: EAGVTQSPTHLIKTRGQQATLRCSPISGHTSVYWYQQALGLGLQFLLWYDEGEERNRGNFPPRFSGRQFPNYSSELNVNALELEDSALYLCASSSPGQSSYNSPLHFGNGTRLTVT.

As regards this clone: Compared with germline, one end of the junction differs, possibly owing to a read error. The CDR3, as DNA: TGTGCCGGCAGCTCGGACAGGGACTCACCCCTCCACTTT. Translated, it gives CAGSSDRDSPLHF. The gene calls are TRBV11-3 and TRBJ1-6; 8 bases map to TRBD1. The germline gives CDR1 SGHNT, CDR2 YENEEA. CDR3 length: 13 residues.

The count of this clone is one. The chain recombines TRBV10-1 with TRBJ1-2, with a weak D call TRBD1 (6 bases). V was pared by 7 bases and J by 3 bases, with 21 bases between. The CDR3 spans 16 residues. The germline CDR1 and CDR2 sequences are WNHNN and SYGVQD (reference sequence). As DNA, the CDR3 is TGCGCCAGCACCACCCACCAGGGGCAGGGCCACTATGGCTACACCTTC. As protein: CASTTHQGQGHYGYTF.

This clone was detected once. The rearrangement joins TRBV5-8 to TRBJ1-4, with D possibly being TRBD1 (6 bases). The CDR3 has 16 residues. Germline V gene sequence: CDR1 SGHTS, CDR2 YDEGEE. Trimming took off 1 base at V and 0 bases at J, with 10 bases between the two ends. The CDR3 here is CASSLTGLTTNEKLFF. The CDR3 region has the DNA TGTGCCAGCAGCTTGACAGGGCTGACAACTAATGAAAAACTGTTTTTT.

The chain couples TRBV6-5 to TRBJ1-1, with 7 bases identical to TRBD1. Trimming at V came to 6 bases and at J to 4 bases, leaving 8 bases not matched to a gene. From germline, CDR1 is MNHEY and CDR2 SVGAGI. The CDR3 is 14 residues long. CDR3 sequence reads: CASRVKGAVTEAFF. The CDR3 DNA reads as TGTGCCAGCAGAGTCAAGGGGGCGGTCACTGAAGCTTTCTTT.

V usage is TRBV27 and J usage is TRBJ2-1, with a tentative D call TRBD2 (6 bases). CDR1 and CDR2 from the germline V gene are MNHEY and SMNVEV (reference sequence). Trimming removed 4 bases from V and 6 bases from J, with 13 bases in between. The CDR3 runs 14 residues. The CDR3 region is CASSSEPGGNEQFF. The CDR3, as DNA: TGTGCCAGCAGTTCGGAGCCCGGGGGCAATGAGCAGTTCTTC.

The chain has TRBV18 and TRBJ2-3; TRBD1 matches 9 bases. Germline V lookup: CDR1 KGHSH, CDR2 LQKENI. The CDR3 is 15 amino acids. The J segment lost 3 bases and the V segment lost 5 bases, leaving 6 bases of the junction unmatched. CDR3 sequence (DNA): TGTGCCAGCTCATCCCCGGGACAGGGAACAGATACGCAGTATTTT. Translated: CASSSPGQGTDTQYF.

This chain connects TRBV7-9 to TRBJ1-4; 11 bases fit TRBD1. Germline V CDR1 and CDR2: SEHNR, FQNEAQ (reference sequence). The J segment lost 3 bases and the V segment lost 5 bases, leaving 5 bases of the junction unmatched. The CDR3 totals 16 residues. This chain's CDR3 is CASSKGQGAANEKLFF. DNA for the CDR3: TGTGCCAGCAGCAAAGGACAGGGGGCGGCTAATGAAAAACTGTTTTTT. Complete variable domain (other parts from reference TRBV7-9 and TRBJ1-4): DTGVSQNPRHKITKRGQNVTFRCDPISEHNRLYWYRQTLGQGPEFLTYFQNEAQLEKSRLLSDRFSAERPKGSFSTLEIQRTEQGDSAMYLCASSKGQGAANEKLFFGSGTQLSVL.

There are a few counts of this clone. The V gene is TRBV4-1, the J gene TRBJ1-1, with D possibly being TRBD1 (5 bases). CDR1 and CDR2 from the germline V gene are MGHRA and YSYEKL. The CDR3 has 13 amino acids. Trimming removed 4 bases at V and 0 bases at J, with 6 bases between. The CDR3 DNA follows: TGCGCCAGCAGCCTGACAGTGAACACTGAAGCTTTCTTT. This gives the protein CASSLTVNTEAFF.

This rearrangement joins TRBV7-9 to TRBJ2-5; D perhaps matches TRBD1 (5 bases). V was cut by 5 bases and J by 5 bases, with 18 bases left in between. The CDR3 is 15 amino acids. Per germline, CDR1 SEHNR and CDR2 FQNEAQ (reference sequence). The CDR3 nucleotides are TGTGCCAGCAGCATCCAACCGACAGCCGGGGAGACCCAGTACTTC. Translated: CASSIQPTAGETQYF.

This clone has just one count. This chain links TRBV5-1 with TRBJ1-5; 10 bases map to TRBD1. The CDR3 length is 14 residues. With V trimmed by 4 bases and J by 7 bases, 5 bases remained unmatched. The germline CDR1 and CDR2 sequences are SGHRS and YFSETQ. The CDR3: CASSKGTGDQPQHF. The CDR3 DNA reads as TGCGCCAGCAGCAAAGGGACAGGGGACCAGCCCCAGCATTTT.

The chain links TRBV28 to TRBJ1-3, with D perhaps TRBD1 (5 bases). There are 17 residues in the CDR3. V lost 7 bases and J lost 2, with 21 bases in between. The germline V gene encodes CDR1 MDHEN and CDR2 SYDVKM. The CDR3 DNA follows: TGTGCCAGCATCATGGGGCTCAACTTGGGAACTGGAAACACCATATATTTT. Translating gives CASIMGLNLGTGNTIYF.